What follows describes a single T cell receptor (beta chain). This clonotype was picked up many times. No cognate antigen has been identified for it. No much larger clonotype is one base removed from it; base qualities were not supplied. The sample is drawn from a study of neurological immune-mediated disorders (dated by TCRdb to about 2019). Background for the entire study: The study compared peripheral blood TCR-beta repertoires of HTLV-I-associated myelopathy (HAM/TSP) patients, multiple sclerosis patients and healthy controls using UMI-based sequencing. The 90 to 110 TCR-beta libraries covered PBMC samples along with longitudinal samples, technical triplicates, and paired sorted CD4+ and CD8+ T-cell subsets. Of the approximately 70 subjects in the cohort, around 14 were HAM/TSP patients, some 34 were multiple sclerosis patients, and 20 were healthy controls. Broad study findings and their caveats: Expanded clones from different subjects shared no identical CDR3 amino acid sequences, which suggests that TCR-beta repertoires were private in all groups. TCR clonal expansion was greatest in HAM/TSP patients and smallest in MS patients, who ranked below even healthy controls.

The germline V gene (reference sequence) sets CDR1 to MNHEY and CDR2 to SMNVEV. Trimming accounts for 1 base at V and 9 bases at J, while the number of junction bases matched to no gene is 7. Inclusive of the bounding cysteine and phenylalanine, the CDR3 is 16 residues long. The retained sequence is limited to the CDR3, 48 bases, with the frame set at the first base. cDNA was synthesized by template-switch 5'RACE using a primer with a 10-nucleotide random unique molecular identifier that tagged each TCR transcript. Each sequencing run produced over 160 million TCR-beta sequences covering 15-18 subjects. The RNeasy kit was used for extraction of total RNA. Using the KAPA Real-time Library Amplification kit, TCR-beta VDJ regions were amplified with primers for the TCR constant region and the 5'RACE anchor. A first PCR added sample indexes and Illumina adaptors, after which a second PCR increased the library yield. The roughly 650 bp TCR product was size-selected on a 2% E-gel SizeSelection system after Ampure bead purification. Before pooling, library quality was checked on a Bioanalyzer, concentration was measured with Qubit, and libraries were quantified with the Kapa Library Quantification kit. Paired-end 2 x 150 bp sequencing of the libraries was performed on an Illumina HiSeq 2500. To increase sequence diversity, about 24-32% phiX was spiked into each library pool. The original pipeline was this. Quality-filtered reads were processed with the UMI-based MiGEC pipeline, which removed over 80% of raw TCR sequences during error correction. VDJ genes were aligned to IMGT germline references, and each clonotype was defined by a unique CDR3 amino acid sequence together with V-J genes. Clonal expansion, Shannon diversity and CDR3 relatedness (CalcPairwiseDistances, ClusterSamples) were evaluated with VDJtools, and phylogenetic trees were built with CLCbio workbench. A clone was classed as expanded if it had 8 or more unique UMIs, a cutoff based on coefficient-of-variation modelling across technical triplicates. In-frame beta chains were kept once TCRdb had trimmed the public reads at Q25 with fastp and called clones with MiXCR. A single entry per CDR3 protein holds the most common genes and DNA from its merged rows. V and J calls and clone size were set by TCRdb, not the authors. Counted in this sample were roughly 30,000 distinct CDR3 sequences; approximately 6% of them appeared once. Jointly, the top ten make up roughly 2% of the sample.

The healthy controls were volunteers from blood banks in Maryland, USA. TCR libraries for sorted subsets were made from some 1 million sorted CD4+ or CD8+ T cells. Peripheral blood was subjected to Ficoll-Hypaque density gradient centrifugation to isolate PBMCs, which were then cryopreserved in liquid nitrogen. Paired sorted CD4+ and CD8+ subsets came from healthy controls, HAM/TSP patients and MS patients. This clonotype was sampled from a woman in her 50s in good health. This sequence uses TRBV27 and TRBJ1-6, and 9 bases in between align with TRBD1. Sequencing input: CD4+ T cells from blood. CDR3 reads: CASSLFIGTGSSPLHF. The DNA sequence is as follows: TGTGCCAGCAGTTTATTCATCGGGACAGGGAGTTCACCCCTCCACTTT.